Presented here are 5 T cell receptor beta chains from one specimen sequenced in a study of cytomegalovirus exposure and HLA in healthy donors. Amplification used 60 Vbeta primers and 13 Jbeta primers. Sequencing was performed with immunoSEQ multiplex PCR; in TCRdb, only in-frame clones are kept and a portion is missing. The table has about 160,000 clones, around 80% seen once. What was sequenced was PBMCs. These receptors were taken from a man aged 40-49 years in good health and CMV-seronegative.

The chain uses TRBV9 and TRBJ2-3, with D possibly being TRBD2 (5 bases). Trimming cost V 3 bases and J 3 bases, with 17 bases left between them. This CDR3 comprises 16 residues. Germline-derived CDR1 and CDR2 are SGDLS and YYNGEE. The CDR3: CASSARVEMGTDTQYF. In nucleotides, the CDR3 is TGTGCCAGCAGCGCGAGGGTAGAAATGGGAACAGATACGCAGTATTTT.

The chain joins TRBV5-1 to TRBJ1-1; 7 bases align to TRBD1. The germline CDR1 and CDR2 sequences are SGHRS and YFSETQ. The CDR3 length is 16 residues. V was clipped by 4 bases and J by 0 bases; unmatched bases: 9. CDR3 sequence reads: CASSRGQSRMNTEAFF. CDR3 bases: TGCGCCAGCAGCAGGGGACAGAGCCGAATGAACACTGAAGCTTTCTTT.

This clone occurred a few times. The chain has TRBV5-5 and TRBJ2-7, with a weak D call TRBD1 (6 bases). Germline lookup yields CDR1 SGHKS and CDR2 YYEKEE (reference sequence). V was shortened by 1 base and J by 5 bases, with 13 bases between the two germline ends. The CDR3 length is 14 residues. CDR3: CASSLTGLRDEQYV. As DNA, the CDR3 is TGTGCCAGCAGCTTGACAGGGTTAAGAGACGAGCAGTACGTC.

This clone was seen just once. CDR3 in amino acids: CAISAHGTGELFF. The CDR3 DNA sequence: TGTGCCATCAGTGCCCACGGCACCGGGGAGCTGTTTTTT. The genes are TRBV10-3 and TRBJ2-2, with no clear D. This CDR3 has 13 amino acids. Per germline, CDR1 ENHRY and CDR2 SYGVKD. The germline V and J ends were trimmed by 4 bases and 4 bases, with 7 bases remaining between them.

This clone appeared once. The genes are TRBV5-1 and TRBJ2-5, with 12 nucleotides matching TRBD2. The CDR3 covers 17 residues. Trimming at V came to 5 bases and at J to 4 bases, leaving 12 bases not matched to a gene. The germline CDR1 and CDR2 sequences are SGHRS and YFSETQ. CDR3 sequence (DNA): TGCGCCAGCAGTGTTGGGGCTAGCGGGAGGGCCGGAGAGACCCAGTACTTC. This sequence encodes CASSVGASGRAGETQYF.